The 2 T cell receptor beta chains presented below share a single source sample, sequenced in a study of T cell responses to AZD1222 COVID-19 vaccine. The repertoire was sequenced with immunoSEQ multiplex PCR; TCRdb's copy has only in-frame clones and lacks some. The sample has 80,000 to 90,000 clones, just over 90% seen once; the top ten hold 5% to 6.5%. This sample comprised peripheral blood, obtained on day 0 of AZD1222 vaccination. Receptor source: an adult in good health.

The chain carries TRBV19 and TRBJ2-6, with TRBD2 matching over 15 bases. CDR1 and CDR2 (germline): LNHDA, SQIVND (reference sequence). The CDR3 loop spans 16 amino acids. J gave up 4 bases and V 9 bases, and 4 bases lay outside the gene matches. As DNA, the CDR3 is TGTGCCAGCTGGACTAGCGGGAGGGGAGGGGCCAACGTCCTGACTTTC. This translates into CASWTSGRGGANVLTF.

This chain uses TRBV28 with TRBJ2-7, with 9 bases matching TRBD2. With V trimmed by 8 bases and J by 2 bases, 10 bases remained unmatched. Germline-derived CDR1 and CDR2 are MDHEN and SYDVKM. The CDR3 loop spans 15 amino acids. DNA for the CDR3: TGTGCCAGCCAAGAGGTGGCGGGAGGGACCTACGAGCAGTACTTC. It yields the protein CASQEVAGGTYEQYF. Full variable domain (outside the CDR3, taken from reference TRBV28 and TRBJ2-7): DVKVTQSSRYLVKRTGEKVFLECVQDMDHENMFWYRQDPGLGLRLIYFSYDVKMKEKGDIPEGYSVSREKKERFSLILESASTNQTSMYLCASQEVAGGTYEQYFGPGTRLTVT.